A single T cell receptor (beta chain) is shown here with its context. cDNA encoding TCR beta was synthesized via 5'RACE template switching incorporating UMIs. After re-calling the 5' RACE reads, TCRdb lists one entry per CDR3 protein, DNA absent. The sample holds around 470,000 distinct CDR3 sequences. This sample was taken from a study of T cells expressing NK-cell markers. On the study more broadly: HCMV seropositivity characterized seven of the eight sequenced donors, and seronegativity one.

CDR1 LNHNV and CDR2 YYDKDF come from the germline V gene (reference sequence). CDR3 length: 15 residues. This receptor was obtained from a woman in her forties or fifties in good health. J is TRBJ2-4 and V is TRBV15. Sample: blood T cells: a sorted CD56 or NKG2C T cell subset, CD4+ or CD8+ T cells, or bulk PBMC T cells (not recorded which). This CDR3 reads CATSRVRLLETSQYF.